Reported below is one T cell receptor beta chain. Its antigen is not identified. This entry comes from a study of T cell responses to AZD1222 COVID-19 vaccine. Study findings and constraints: Repertoire collection took place solely once the T cell response had peaked. AZD1222 recipients seropositive at baseline numbered only 6 or 7. Mostly white British, mostly female donors; authors suggested clonal diversity may be underestimated.

From germline, CDR1 is SGHAT and CDR2 FQNNGV. The CDR3 sequence is 13 residues long. Trimming stripped 0 bases from V and 7 bases from J, with 9 bases between. Assay used: immunoSEQ multiplex PCR; TCRdb lists only in-frame clones, some missing. The repertoire includes 70,000 to 75,000 clones, nearly 90% of them detected once, and roughly 1.2% sits in the top ten. This clonotype originated in an adult who received the AZD1222 COVID-19 vaccine. This sample comprised peripheral blood, obtained 28 days after the second AZD1222 dose. The gene calls are TRBV11-2 and TRBJ1-1; D remains unclear. CDR3 bases: TGTGCCAGCAGCTTAGATTACGGAGGTGAAGCTTTCTTT. Translation: CASSLDYGGEAFF. Full variable domain (outside the CDR3, taken from reference TRBV11-2 and TRBJ1-1): EAGVAQSPRYKIIEKRQSVAFWCNPISGHATLYWYQQILGQGPKLLIQFQNNGVVDDSQLPKDRFSAERLKGVDSTLKIQPAKLEDSAVYLCASSLDYGGEAFFGQGTRLTVV.